Below, 5 T cell receptor beta chains from the same sample are listed, as sequenced in a study of T cells in Graves' hyperthyroidism and ophthalmopathy. Authors of the study amplified TCR beta CDR3 regions from RNA transcripts. TCR CDR3 underwent first-round RT-PCR with the HTBI primer set. TCRdb ran MiXCR on the multiplex PCR reads and lists one entry per CDR3 protein. The sample carries roughly 710,000 distinct CDR3 sequences, 30% to 40% recorded once. Input material: blood. The receptors come from a woman aged 40 to 55 with Graves' hyperthyroidism.

The chain combines TRBV29-1 with TRBJ2-3; D is uncertain. Germline lookup yields CDR1 SQVTM and CDR2 ANQGSEA. This CDR3 region has 13 residues. The germline V and J ends were trimmed by 6 bases and 0 bases, with 10 bases remaining between them. As DNA, the CDR3 is TGCAGCGTCGTTTCCCTTAGCACAGATACGCAGTATTTT. Translated: CSVVSLSTDTQYF.

This clonotype was observed a few times. This chain uses TRBV10-3 with TRBJ2-2; 8 bases agree with TRBD1. With V trimmed by 10 bases and J by 8 bases, 12 bases remained unmatched. The CDR3 extends over 14 amino acids. Germline CDR1 reads ENHRY; CDR2 reads SYGVKD. This CDR3 is CASSQDREVGELFF. In DNA form, the CDR3 reads TGTGCCAGCAGCCAGGACAGGGAGGTTGGGGAGCTGTTTTTT.

This clonotype was seen many times. V and J are TRBV29-1 and TRBJ2-7; 7 nucleotides line up with TRBD1. Per germline, CDR1 SQVTM and CDR2 ANQGSEA. The CDR3 is 12 amino acids. J gave up 5 bases and V 7 bases, and 8 bases lay outside the gene matches. This CDR3 reads CSAGQQIHEQYF. CDR3 coding DNA: TGCAGCGCGGGACAGCAGATACACGAGCAGTACTTC.

Many counts were recorded for this clonotype. The chain recombines TRBV20-1 with TRBJ1-1, with no clear D. The CDR3 loop spans 15 amino acids. V shed 0 bases and J shed 4 bases, with 15 bases lying between them. Looked up from germline, CDR1 is DFQATT and CDR2 is SNEGSKA (reference sequence). CDR3 sequence reads: CSARDWSAVGTEAFF. CDR3 coding DNA: TGCAGTGCTAGAGATTGGAGCGCCGTGGGCACTGAAGCTTTCTTT.

Points on this clonotype: A much larger clone differs from this one at a single base, so this may be a read error. The chain couples TRBV24-1 to TRBJ1-1; 12 nucleotides match TRBD1. V gave up 2 bases and J gave up 7 bases; unmatched junction bases: 10. Per the germline V gene, CDR1 is KGHDR and CDR2 is SFDVKD. There are 17 residues in the CDR3. CDR3 amino acids: CATSDWRQGQGASEAFF. The CDR3 region has the DNA TGTGCCACCAGTGATTGGAGACAGGGACAGGGGGCTAGTGAAGCTTTCTTT.